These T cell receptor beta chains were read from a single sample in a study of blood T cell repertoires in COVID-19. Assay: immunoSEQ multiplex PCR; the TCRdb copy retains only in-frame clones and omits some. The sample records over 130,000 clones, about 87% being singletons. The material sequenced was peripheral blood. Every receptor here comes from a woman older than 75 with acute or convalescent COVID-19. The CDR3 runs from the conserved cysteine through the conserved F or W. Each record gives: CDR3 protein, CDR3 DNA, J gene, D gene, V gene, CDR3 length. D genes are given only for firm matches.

cdr3_aa: CSVVLQGGGYTF
cdr3_nt: TGCAGCGTTGTACTGCAGGGCGGAGGCTACACCTTC
j_call: TRBJ1-2
d_call: -
v_call: TRBV29-1
cdr3_length: 12

cdr3_aa: CASSEALAGGGIRATNEKLFF
cdr3_nt: TGTGCCAGCAGTGAAGCGCTGGCGGGGGGAGGGATCCGTGCAACTAATGAAAAACTGTTTTTT
j_call: TRBJ1-4
d_call: -
v_call: TRBV6-1
cdr3_length: 21

cdr3_aa: CSTRQGRNSYNEQFF
cdr3_nt: TGCAGCACCAGACAGGGCCGGAATTCCTACAATGAGCAGTTCTTC
j_call: TRBJ2-1
d_call: TRBD1
v_call: TRBV29-1
cdr3_length: 15

cdr3_aa: CASRGAGTGFGYTF
cdr3_nt: TGTGCCAGCAGGGGGGCCGGGACAGGGTTTGGCTACACCTTC
j_call: TRBJ1-2
d_call: TRBD1
v_call: TRBV25-1
cdr3_length: 14

cdr3_aa: CASSLVAGSSEAFF
cdr3_nt: TGCGCCAGCAGCTTGGTGGCGGGTAGTTCTGAAGCTTTCTTT
j_call: TRBJ1-1
d_call: -
v_call: TRBV5-1
cdr3_length: 14

cdr3_aa: CASSQVLGQGHYTEAFF
cdr3_nt: TGCGCCAGCAGCCAAGTTCTCGGACAGGGGCACTACACTGAAGCTTTCTTT
j_call: TRBJ1-1
d_call: TRBD1
v_call: TRBV4-3
cdr3_length: 17

cdr3_aa: CAWSGQWEVTEAFF
cdr3_nt: TGTGCCTGGAGTGGCCAATGGGAGGTCACTGAAGCTTTCTTT
j_call: TRBJ1-1
d_call: -
v_call: TRBV30
cdr3_length: 14

cdr3_aa: CASSPRTGGSYNEQFF
cdr3_nt: TGTGCCAGCTCACCACGGACAGGGGGGTCCTACAATGAGCAGTTCTTC
j_call: TRBJ2-1
d_call: TRBD1
v_call: TRBV18
cdr3_length: 16

cdr3_aa: CATSRGTNYGYTF
cdr3_nt: TGTGCCACCAGCAGAGGGACAAACTATGGCTACACCTTC
j_call: TRBJ1-2
d_call: -
v_call: TRBV15
cdr3_length: 13

cdr3_aa: CASSGNTGAYEQYF
cdr3_nt: TGTGCCAGCAGCGGCAATACAGGGGCCTACGAGCAGTACTTC
j_call: TRBJ2-7
d_call: TRBD1
v_call: TRBV11-2
cdr3_length: 14

cdr3_aa: CASTPRDRPTYEQYF
cdr3_nt: TGTGCCAGCACCCCGCGGGACAGACCTACCTACGAGCAGTACTTC
j_call: TRBJ2-7
d_call: -
v_call: TRBV6-2/TRBV6-3
cdr3_length: 15

cdr3_aa: CASTPDRGRLSGANVLTF
cdr3_nt: TGTGCCAGTACCCCGGACAGGGGCCGGCTATCTGGGGCCAACGTCCTGACTTTC
j_call: TRBJ2-6
d_call: TRBD1
v_call: TRBV19
cdr3_length: 18

cdr3_aa: CASSLGAGTGGTDTQYF
cdr3_nt: TGTGCCAGCAGCTTAGGGGCCGGGACAGGGGGAACGGATACGCAGTATTTT
j_call: TRBJ2-3
d_call: TRBD1
v_call: TRBV7-3
cdr3_length: 17

cdr3_aa: CASSLDSSPSYEQYF
cdr3_nt: TGTGCCAGCAGCTTAGACAGCTCTCCCTCCTACGAGCAGTACTTC
j_call: TRBJ2-7
d_call: -
v_call: TRBV7-9
cdr3_length: 15

cdr3_aa: CASSLGQALNYGYTF
cdr3_nt: TGCGCCAGCAGCTTGGGACAGGCCCTGAACTATGGCTACACCTTC
j_call: TRBJ1-2
d_call: -
v_call: TRBV5-1
cdr3_length: 15

cdr3_aa: CASSYTGGGNQPQHF
cdr3_nt: TGTGCCAGCAGTTACACAGGGGGCGGCAATCAGCCCCAGCATTTT
j_call: TRBJ1-5
d_call: TRBD1
v_call: TRBV6-5
cdr3_length: 15

cdr3_aa: CASSVGLGTGGGYTF
cdr3_nt: TGTGCCAGCAGCGTAGGTTTAGGCACCGGAGGTGGCTACACCTTC
j_call: TRBJ1-2
d_call: -
v_call: TRBV9
cdr3_length: 15